This section outlines one TCR beta chain sequence together with its context. The repertoire was sequenced with immunoSEQ multiplex PCR; TCRdb's copy has only in-frame clones and lacks some. Found here are some 30,000 clones, over 90% of them singletons; the top ten hold about a tenth. The CDR3 covers 15 residues. The germline V gene has CDR1 SGHAT and CDR2 FQNNGV. V shed 5 bases, J shed 2 bases, and the junction held 7 bases outside the gene matches. The sample originates from a study of OX40 agonist ivuxolimab in advanced cancers. Source: CD4+ or CD8+ T cells sorted from blood, taken in a trial of the OX40 agonist ivuxolimab. The V gene is TRBV11-2, the J gene TRBJ1-1; 8 positions match TRBD1. The sequence came from an adult with an advanced solid tumor such as melanoma, head and neck, liver or kidney cancer. CDR3 coding DNA: TGTGCCAGCAGCCCTGGACAGGGACCTAACACTGAAGCTTTCTTT. Translated, it gives CASSPGQGPNTEAFF.